This T cell receptor (beta chain) was captured by sequencing in a study of PD-L1 blockade in urothelial cancer. Whole-study context: Male patients with bladder-origin urothelial cancer numbered about 90% of the roughly 30.

As to time point: peripheral blood 6 weeks after treatment start. Clones were sequenced by immunoSEQ multiplex PCR, and TCRdb holds only the in-frame ones, with some missing. The sample has roughly 29,000 clones, less than 90% seen once; the top ten hold 2.5% to 3.5%. The CDR3 runs 19 residues. V shed 6 bases and J shed 0 bases, with 21 bases lying between them. Germline CDR1 MDHEN, CDR2 SYDVKM. The rearrangement uses TRBV28 and TRBJ2-6; D possibly corresponds to TRBD1 (6 bases). Sequencing was performed on PBMCs, taken around atezolizumab (anti-PD-L1) treatment. The receptor was isolated from a man between 65 and 79 years old with urothelial cancer. The CDR3 here is CASSKLEGQPSSGANVLTF. In DNA form, the CDR3 reads TGTGCCAGCAGCAAGCTGGAAGGACAGCCGTCCTCTGGGGCCAACGTCCTGACTTTC.